The rows below give T cell receptor beta chains drawn from one sample of a study of blood T cell repertoires in COVID-19. TCRdb keeps only in-frame clones here, not all; method: immunoSEQ multiplex PCR. Among over 150,000 clones listed, roughly 80% were seen once. The sequenced material came from PBMCs or T cells enriched from blood (not recorded which). These receptors were taken from a woman in her fifties or sixties who had recovered from COVID-19. CDR3s include the opening cysteine and the closing phenylalanine or tryptophan. Each record gives: V gene, clone size, D gene, CDR3 length, J gene, CDR3 DNA, CDR3 protein. D genes are given only for firm matches. The listing skips clone size in some rows; elsewhere it reads once, few, many or a size class.

V gene: TRBV7-6
clone size: .
D gene: TRBD1
CDR3 length: 16
J gene: TRBJ1-1
CDR3 DNA: TGTGCCAGCAGCTTAGGGCAGGGGGTATTGAACACTGAAGCTTTCTTT
CDR3 protein: CASSLGQGVLNTEAFF

V gene: TRBV14
clone size: .
D gene: TRBD2
CDR3 length: 16
J gene: TRBJ2-7
CDR3 DNA: TGTGCCAGCAGCCAAGCCGGGACTAGCGGGAGGGCCGAGCAGTACTTC
CDR3 protein: CASSQAGTSGRAEQYF

V gene: TRBV7-3
clone size: .
D gene: TRBD2
CDR3 length: 18
J gene: TRBJ2-1
CDR3 DNA: TGTGCCAGCAGCCCGGGGGGGCTAGCGGGAGGGCCCCACAATGAGCAGTTCTTC
CDR3 protein: CASSPGGLAGGPHNEQFF

V gene: TRBV7-9
clone size: .
D gene: TRBD2
CDR3 length: 15
J gene: TRBJ2-1
CDR3 DNA: TGTGCCAGCAGCTTGGGACTAGCGGGAGGTTATGAGCAGTTCTTC
CDR3 protein: CASSLGLAGGYEQFF

V gene: TRBV5-4
clone size: .
D gene: .
CDR3 length: 13
J gene: TRBJ2-1
CDR3 DNA: TGTGCCAGCAGCTTGGTAGCGAACAATGAGCAGTTCTTC
CDR3 protein: CASSLVANNEQFF

V gene: TRBV12-3/TRBV12-4
clone size: .
D gene: .
CDR3 length: 11
J gene: TRBJ1-4
CDR3 DNA: TGTGCCAGCAGCCCCGGGGGGGAACTGTTTTTT
CDR3 protein: CASSPGGELFF

V gene: TRBV9
clone size: .
D gene: .
CDR3 length: 14
J gene: TRBJ2-3
CDR3 DNA: TGTGCCAGCAGCGTAGCTCAACACCCAGATACGCAGTATTTT
CDR3 protein: CASSVAQHPDTQYF

V gene: TRBV28
clone size: .
D gene: .
CDR3 length: 14
J gene: TRBJ1-5
CDR3 DNA: TGTGCCAGCAGTTTATTGGGGGGGCTTCAGCCCCAGCATTTT
CDR3 protein: CASSLLGGLQPQHF

V gene: TRBV7-6
clone size: .
D gene: .
CDR3 length: 14
J gene: TRBJ2-5
CDR3 DNA: TGTGCCAGCAGCTTAGCAGGGAGACGGGAGACCCAGTACTTC
CDR3 protein: CASSLAGRRETQYF

V gene: TRBV27
clone size: .
D gene: TRBD1
CDR3 length: 15
J gene: TRBJ1-1
CDR3 DNA: TGTGCCAGCAGTTTATCGGGGACAGGAAACACTGAAGCTTTCTTT
CDR3 protein: CASSLSGTGNTEAFF

V gene: TRBV19
clone size: once
D gene: .
CDR3 length: 13
J gene: TRBJ2-7
CDR3 DNA: TGTGCCAGTGGGGCGGCGAGATCCTACGAGCAGTACTTC
CDR3 protein: CASGAARSYEQYF

V gene: TRBV5-1
clone size: once
D gene: TRBD2
CDR3 length: 13
J gene: TRBJ2-1
CDR3 DNA: TGCGCCAGCAGCTCTGAAGCGGGAGGGGAGCAGTTCTTC
CDR3 protein: CASSSEAGGEQFF

V gene: TRBV4-2
clone size: .
D gene: .
CDR3 length: 15
J gene: TRBJ2-2
CDR3 DNA: TGTGCCAGCAGCCAGAGCGGGCAGGGCACCGGGGAGCTGTTTTTT
CDR3 protein: CASSQSGQGTGELFF

V gene: TRBV5-4
clone size: .
D gene: .
CDR3 length: 15
J gene: TRBJ2-7
CDR3 DNA: TGTGCCAGCAGCTCCCCCGAACCTACCTCCTACGAGCAGTACTTC
CDR3 protein: CASSSPEPTSYEQYF

V gene: TRBV28
clone size: .
D gene: .
CDR3 length: 15
J gene: TRBJ1-3
CDR3 DNA: TGTGCCAGCAGTTTGGCTGACAGCTCTGGAAACACCATATATTTT
CDR3 protein: CASSLADSSGNTIYF

V gene: TRBV18
clone size: .
D gene: .
CDR3 length: 14
J gene: TRBJ2-7
CDR3 DNA: TGTGCCAGCTCACCAGCGGGTTTTACCTACGAGCAGTACTTC
CDR3 protein: CASSPAGFTYEQYF

V gene: TRBV7-9
clone size: .
D gene: TRBD2
CDR3 length: 14
J gene: TRBJ2-1
CDR3 DNA: TGTGCCAGCAGCGGCCTAGCGGGAGACAATGAGCAGTTCTTC
CDR3 protein: CASSGLAGDNEQFF

V gene: TRBV2
clone size: .
D gene: TRBD2
CDR3 length: 14
J gene: TRBJ2-3
CDR3 DNA: TGTGCCAGCAGTCCTACTAGCGATGCAGATACGCAGTATTTT
CDR3 protein: CASSPTSDADTQYF

V gene: TRBV9
clone size: few
D gene: .
CDR3 length: 15
J gene: TRBJ2-3
CDR3 DNA: TGTGCCAGCGGGAGGTCGGGAGTTGGGACAGATACGCAGTATTTT
CDR3 protein: CASGRSGVGTDTQYF

V gene: TRBV24-1
clone size: .
D gene: .
CDR3 length: 12
J gene: TRBJ2-1
CDR3 DNA: TGTGCCACCAGTGATGGGGGGAGTCGGCAGTTCTTC
CDR3 protein: CATSDGGSRQFF

V gene: TRBV12-5
clone size: few
D gene: .
CDR3 length: 12
J gene: TRBJ2-1
CDR3 DNA: TGTGCTAGTGGGCGGCGACTCAATGAGCAGTTCTTC
CDR3 protein: CASGRRLNEQFF